This section outlines one TCR beta chain sequence together with its context. Its antigen is undetermined. J lost 5 bases, V lost 2 bases, and 7 bases had no gene match. This CDR3 contains 16 residues. CDR1 is SEHNR and CDR2 is FQNEAQ in the germline V gene (reference sequence). The PCR used 60 Vbeta and 13 Jbeta primers. The method was immunoSEQ multiplex PCR; TCRdb's version includes in-frame clones alone and lacks a portion of them. Here the sample spans 200,000 to 250,000 clones, just over 75% being singletons. This sample is drawn from a study of cytomegalovirus exposure and HLA in healthy donors. Study outcomes and limitations: In an earlier analysis, in some 600 donors, most V segments appeared productive either ~87% or ~30% of the time. Sequencing probably produced one cluster of sequence variants that were highly shared. Cytomegalovirus status, reportedly, was diagnosed with high specificity and sensitivity by the classifier. It was taken for granted in presence/absence analyses that sequencing depth across donors was roughly uniform.

The receptor was isolated from an older woman in good health and CMV-seropositive. This rearrangement joins TRBV7-9 to TRBJ2-3; 10 bases are shared with TRBD2. The sample was PBMCs. CDR3 loop: CASSLWSGGEQDTQYF. The CDR3 DNA sequence: TGTGCCAGCAGCTTATGGAGCGGGGGGGAACAAGATACGCAGTATTTT. Supplemented by reference TRBV7-9 and TRBJ2-3, the full variable domain reads DTGVSQNPRHKITKRGQNVTFRCDPISEHNRLYWYRQTLGQGPEFLTYFQNEAQLEKSRLLSDRFSAERPKGSFSTLEIQRTEQGDSAMYLCASSLWSGGEQDTQYFGPGTRLTVL.